This T cell receptor (beta chain) was captured in a study of cytomegalovirus exposure and HLA in healthy donors. Findings and limits, study-wide: According to an earlier analysis, most TCR beta V segments yielded productive rearrangements about 90% or about 30% of the time. Using the classifier, cytomegalovirus status was reportedly diagnosed with high specificity and sensitivity.

About this clone itself: What it binds is unknown.

This PCR relied on a set of 60 Vbeta primers and 13 Jbeta primers. Repertoires were generated with immunoSEQ multiplex PCR, while TCRdb's copy carries only in-frame clones and drops some. Among more than 250,000 clones listed, around 90% were seen once. This clonotype was sampled from a woman aged 18-29 years in good health and CMV-seronegative. Input material: PBMCs.

In DNA, the CDR3 is TGTGCCAGCAGCTTGAAAGGGGCCGGGGAGCTGTTTTTT. The encoded protein is CASSLKGAGELFF. The rearrangement uses TRBV5-6 and TRBJ2-2, with D perhaps matching TRBD1 (5 bases). The CDR3 extends over 13 amino acids. The V end was cut by 1 base, the J end by 6 bases, with 7 bases between. Germline V gives CDR1 SGHDT, CDR2 YYEEEE.